The 21 T cell receptor beta chains presented below share a single source sample, sequenced in a study of T-cell reconstitution after alpha-beta-depleted transplantation in children. Preparing the TCRbeta library involved the use of unique molecular identifiers. One entry per CDR3 protein, called by TCRdb with MiXCR from the PCR reads. Here the sample spans 200,000 to 250,000 distinct CDR3 sequences, approximately 9.9% being singletons. The sequences come from PBMCs from the stem cell graft donor, collected from the stem cell graft. These receptors all stem from a human donor who donated a stem cell graft to a child with SCID.

The sample holds many counts of this clonotype. The chain employs TRBV20-1 and TRBJ2-2; D not resolved. The germline V and J ends were trimmed by 0 bases and 1 base, with 6 bases remaining between them. The CDR3 has 14 residues. Germline V CDR1 and CDR2: DFQATT, SNEGSKA (reference sequence). CDR3 nucleotides: TGCAGTGCTAGAGATTCCCTGAACACCGGGGAGCTGTTTTTT. It encodes CSARDSLNTGELFF.

This clonotype was counted ten times or more. The genes are TRBV20-1 and TRBJ2-5, with D possibly matching TRBD2 (5 bases). Trimming took off 6 bases at V and 5 bases at J, with 19 bases between the two ends. Germline loops: CDR1 DFQATT, CDR2 SNEGSKA (reference sequence). This CDR3 has 14 residues. Here the CDR3 reads CSAIRGPPGETQYF. The CDR3 DNA follows: TGCAGTGCCATACGAGGGCCCCCTGGGGAGACCCAGTACTTC.

At least ten counts were recorded for this clonotype. The chain employs TRBV7-2 and TRBJ2-3, with 9 bases lining up with TRBD2. The J segment lost 3 bases and the V segment lost 5 bases, leaving 6 bases of the junction unmatched. This CDR3 spans 15 amino acids. CDR1 and CDR2 (germline): SGHTA, FQGNSA. The CDR3 loop is CASSSWAGGTDTQYF. As DNA, the CDR3 is TGTGCCAGCAGCAGCTGGGCGGGGGGGACAGATACGCAGTATTTT.

This clonotype was counted at least ten times. The chain couples TRBV11-2 to TRBJ1-4, with TRBD1 matching over 7 bases. The CDR3 has 14 residues. With V trimmed by 4 bases and J by 8 bases, 7 bases remained unmatched. Germline V CDR1 and CDR2: SGHAT, FQNNGV. CDR3 sequence: CASSSETGREKLFF. In nucleotides, the CDR3 is TGTGCCAGCAGCTCAGAGACAGGGCGAGAAAAACTGTTTTTT.

This clonotype was seen repeatedly, ten times or more. The J gene is TRBJ2-3, the V gene TRBV4-1; the D gene could be TRBD1 or TRBD2 (5 bases each). Germline CDR1 is MGHRA and CDR2 is YSYEKL. The CDR3 has 15 residues. Trimming stripped 5 bases from V and 3 bases from J, with 15 bases between. The DNA of the CDR3 is TGCGCCAGCAGCTCCTCCGGGAAGGGGACAGATACGCAGTATTTT. Its protein is CASSSSGKGTDTQYF.

This clonotype was observed many times. The chain links TRBV5-1 to TRBJ2-1; TRBD2 might be the D (5 bases). The CDR3 sequence is 14 residues long. The germline CDR1 and CDR2 sequences are SGHRS and YFSETQ. V was trimmed by 5 bases and J by 7 bases, leaving 16 bases between them. CDR3 DNA sequence: TGCGCCAGCAGTAAGCCGGGGTCTGGTAATGAGCAGTTCTTC. This sequence encodes CASSKPGSGNEQFF. The full variable domain, completed using reference TRBV5-1 and TRBJ2-1, is KAGVTQTPRYLIKTRGQQVTLSCSPISGHRSVSWYQQTPGQGLQFLFEYFSETQRNKGNFPGRFSGRQFSNSRSEMNVSTLELGDSALYLCASSKPGSGNEQFFGPGTRLTVL.

This clonotype has ten or more counts. This chain uses TRBV3-1 with TRBJ2-1; D not certain. This CDR3 spans 13 amino acids. The germline gives CDR1 LGHDT, CDR2 YNNKEL (reference sequence). Trimming removed 4 bases from V and 6 bases from J, with 10 bases in between. CDR3 DNA sequence: TGTGCCAGCAGCCCCGGCCTTTTCAATGAGCAGTTCTTC. Amino acids: CASSPGLFNEQFF.

Of note for this clonotype: With a much larger clone just one base away, this may be a read error. The chain couples TRBV7-3 to TRBJ1-1; 8 nucleotides line up with TRBD1. Germline V gives CDR1 SGHTA, CDR2 FQGTGA. This CDR3 has 13 amino acids. The CDR3 spells CANSPTGGHPAFF. CDR3 in DNA: TGTGCCAACAGCCCCACAGGGGGTCACCCGGCTTTCTTT.

This chain uses TRBV18 with TRBJ2-1; D gene uncertain. Germline assignment: CDR1 KGHSH and CDR2 LQKENI. V was pared by 4 bases and J by 2 bases, with 9 bases between. CDR3 length equals 14 residues. CDR3: CASSQGSPYNEQFF. The DNA for the CDR3 is TGTGCCAGCTCACAGGGTAGTCCCTACAATGAGCAGTTCTTC.

This clonotype was counted many times. This sequence joins TRBV9 and TRBJ1-2, with 10 bases identical to TRBD1. The CDR3 has 16 amino acids. Trimming removed 3 bases from V and 4 bases from J; junction bases left unmatched: 9. From germline, CDR1 is SGDLS and CDR2 YYNGEE. CDR3 loop: CASSARDRGNFYGYTF. In DNA form, the CDR3 reads TGTGCCAGCAGCGCCCGGGACAGGGGAAATTTCTATGGCTACACCTTC.

Concerning this clonotype itself: One junction end does not reproduce the germline sequence, and a read error may be involved. The CDR3 loop is CASSRGGSSYEPYF. CDR3 sequence (DNA): TGTGCCAGCAGCCGAGGAGGCTCCTCCTACGAGCCGTACTTC. This sequence joins TRBV5-6 and TRBJ2-7; tentatively, D is TRBD2 (5 bases). Germline-derived CDR1 and CDR2 are SGHDT and YYEEEE. This CDR3 region has 14 residues.

As to this clonotype: This may be a read error: a much more frequent sequence differs by one nucleotide. The genes are TRBV20-1 and TRBJ2-1; D may match TRBD1 or TRBD2 (6 bases each). The CDR3 has 14 amino acids. CDR1 is DFQATT, CDR2 SNEGSKA, per germline (reference sequence). The CDR3, as DNA: TGCAGTGTATTGGGGGGCCAGTCCTACAATGAGCAGCTCTTC. It translates to CSVLGGQSYNEQLF.

The rearrangement joins TRBV7-2 to TRBJ1-2; D unclear. This CDR3 comprises 14 residues. Germline-derived CDR1 and CDR2 are SGHTA and FQGNSA. V was trimmed by 3 bases and J by 0 bases, leaving 8 bases between them. The CDR3 sequence is CASSFPGTNYGYTF. In DNA form, the CDR3 reads TGTGCCAGCAGCTTCCCCGGAACTAACTATGGCTACACCTTC.

This clonotype was counted at least ten times. V usage is TRBV12-3 or TRBV12-4 and J usage is TRBJ1-2; 9 nucleotides match TRBD1. V lost 10 bases, J lost 3 bases, and 6 bases stayed unmatched. This CDR3 spans 13 amino acids. The CDR3 nucleotides read TGTGCCACTCGGGACAGGGATTACTATGGCTACACCTTC. As protein: CATRDRDYYGYTF.

This clonotype was detected ten times or more. The gene calls are TRBV3-1 and TRBJ1-2; the D gene is possibly TRBD1 (5 bases). Germline V lookup: CDR1 LGHDT, CDR2 YNNKEL (reference sequence). The CDR3 spans 14 residues. Trimming stripped 0 bases from V and 4 bases from J, with 9 bases between. The CDR3 DNA reads TGTGCCAGCAGCCAAGACTGGGGGAGCTATGGCTACACCTTC. This gives the protein CASSQDWGSYGYTF.

This clonotype was found many times. This chain joins TRBV2 and TRBJ2-3, with 9 positions matching TRBD2. With V trimmed by 4 bases and J by 1 base, 3 bases remained unmatched. The germline V gene encodes CDR1 SNHLY and CDR2 FYNNEI. The CDR3 is 15 residues long. The CDR3 DNA follows: TGTGCCAGCAGTGTCGCTAGCGGGGGCACAGATACGCAGTATTTT. Translation gives CASSVASGGTDTQYF.

This clonotype has a count of ten or more. In nucleotides, the CDR3 is TGTGCCAGCATCCAGGGACAGGGATCGGTGGGGGGCTACACCTTC. It is translated as CASIQGQGSVGGYTF. The chain uses TRBV6-5 and TRBJ1-2; the match to TRBD1 covers 9 bases. The CDR3 sequence is 15 residues long. Trimming at V came to 7 bases and at J to 8 bases, leaving 14 bases not matched to a gene. CDR1 and CDR2 (germline): MNHEY, SVGAGI.

This clonotype was seen at least ten times. The chain uses TRBV7-2 and TRBJ1-5, with no clear D. Deletions cut 1 base from V and 3 bases from J, with 7 bases between. This CDR3 region has 14 residues. Germline values: CDR1 SGHTA, CDR2 FQGNSA. CDR3 nucleotides: TGTGCCAGCAGCTTAGAGTGGACCAATCAGCCCCAGCATTTT. It encodes CASSLEWTNQPQHF.

The chain combines TRBV3-1 with TRBJ2-1; D may be TRBD1 or TRBD2 (6 bases each). This CDR3 is 17 amino acids long. The germline V gene encodes CDR1 LGHDT and CDR2 YNNKEL (reference sequence). Trimming stripped 7 bases from V and 1 base from J, with 20 bases between. The CDR3, as DNA: TGTGCCAGCACCAAGAAGGTCCCGGGGGCGTCCTACAATGAGCAGTTCTTC. This codes for CASTKKVPGASYNEQFF.

This clonotype has ten or more counts. The CDR3 DNA reads as TGCAGTGCTAGGAGGCCAGATACGCAGTATTTT. Its translation is CSARRPDTQYF. The J gene is TRBJ2-3, the V gene TRBV20-1; D is undetermined. V lost 3 bases and J 4 bases, leaving 5 bases between the germline ends. The germline V gene has CDR1 DFQATT and CDR2 SNEGSKA (reference sequence). This CDR3 is 11 amino acids long.

There are many counts of this clonotype. The chain employs TRBV5-5 and TRBJ1-1; D might be TRBD1 (6 bases). Between the trimmed V and J ends, which lost 5 bases and 0 bases, there was a span of 11 bases. The CDR3 has 14 residues. Germline V gene sequence: CDR1 SGHKS, CDR2 YYEKEE (reference sequence). CDR3 nucleotides: TGTGCCAGCAGTAAGGGGGATCTGAACACTGAAGCTTTCTTT. As protein: CASSKGDLNTEAFF.